The T cell receptor (beta chain) under discussion was sequenced for a study of cytomegalovirus exposure and HLA in healthy donors. PCR amplification relied on 60 Vbeta primers (plus 13 Jbeta primers). The protocol was immunoSEQ multiplex PCR, while the TCRdb copy is restricted to in-frame clones and leaves out a portion. The data show about 110,000 clones, with about 85% seen just once and around 2.4% held by the top ten. Unrecorded immune exposure was likely among donors, who were nominally healthy when sampled. Findings and limits, study-wide: The study labeled about 160 TCR beta chains cytomegalovirus-associated. Likely technical artifact: a cluster of highly shared sequence variants.

This clone was observed a handful of times. The antigen is unknown. With 5 bases clipped from V and 3 bases from J, the junction kept 7 bases outside the gene matches. From germline, CDR1 is SGHVS and CDR2 FNYEAQ. The CDR3 length is 14 residues. V and J are TRBV7-6 and TRBJ2-7, with 7 bases lining up with TRBD1. The sequencing input was PBMCs. The TCR sequence derives from a man between 25 and 39 years old in good health and CMV-seronegative. This CDR3 is CASSEGQAYYEQYF. The CDR3 coding sequence is TGTGCCAGCAGCGAAGGACAGGCCTACTACGAGCAGTACTTC.